The 8 T cell receptor beta chains presented below share a single source sample, sequenced in a study of OX40 agonist ivuxolimab in advanced cancers. The data were produced by immunoSEQ multiplex PCR, yet TCRdb's version contains in-frame clones alone and is incomplete. The profile shows more than 40,000 clones, roughly 85% of them singletons. Here the sequenced sample was CD4+ or CD8+ T cells sorted from blood, taken in a trial of the OX40 agonist ivuxolimab. The receptor set was obtained from an adult with an advanced solid tumor such as melanoma, head and neck, liver or kidney cancer.

This rearrangement joins TRBV9 to TRBJ2-5, with D possibly matching TRBD2 (5 bases). Germline V gene lookup returns CDR1 SGDLS and CDR2 YYNGEE. V was pared by 4 bases and J by 3 bases, with 19 bases between. The CDR3 contains 16 residues. CDR3 region: CASSPTTLAPKETQYF. The CDR3 coding sequence is TGTGCCAGCAGCCCTACGACATTAGCGCCGAAAGAGACCCAGTACTTC.

The chain has TRBV5-1 and TRBJ2-5, with 10 bases that match TRBD2. Germline lookup yields CDR1 SGHRS and CDR2 YFSETQ. This CDR3 has 16 residues. Germline trimming cut 0 bases from V and 3 bases from J; bases unmatched to any gene: 5. The CDR3 here is CASSLVPAGGKETQYF. The CDR3 DNA is TGCGCCAGCAGCTTGGTTCCAGCGGGAGGGAAAGAGACCCAGTACTTC.

This clone has just one count. The J gene is TRBJ2-1, the V gene TRBV7-2; 11 bases are a match to TRBD2. Germline-derived CDR1 and CDR2 are SGHTA and FQGNSA. CDR3 size: 17 residues. Losses at the gene ends were 0 bases for V and 5 bases for J; bases not matched to a gene: 6. CDR3 DNA: TGTGCCAGCAGCTTAGCCCCCGGACTAGCGGGTAACAATGAGCAGTTCTTC. It encodes CASSLAPGLAGNNEQFF.

The V gene is TRBV7-2, the J gene TRBJ2-2, with D maybe TRBD1 (6 bases). Germline assignment: CDR1 SGHTA and CDR2 FQGNSA. V lost 4 bases and J lost 4, with 13 bases in between. This CDR3 has 15 residues. The CDR3 spells CASSWVDRLTGELFF. DNA of the CDR3: TGTGCCAGCAGCTGGGTGGACAGACTCACCGGGGAGCTGTTTTTT. The entire variable domain, with the rest obtained from reference TRBV7-2 and TRBJ2-2, is as follows: GAGVSQSPSNKVTEKGKDVELRCDPISGHTALYWYRQSLGQGLEFLIYFQGNSAPDKSGLPSDRFSAERTGGSVSTLTIQRTQQEDSAVYLCASSWVDRLTGELFFGEGSRLTVL.

The CDR3 reads CASSSNRDRDLNTQYF. Here the CDR3 DNA reads TGTGCCAGCAGCTCAAACCGGGACAGGGACCTAAATACGCAGTATTTT. The chain uses TRBV11-3 and TRBJ2-3, with 9 nucleotides matching TRBD1. This CDR3 has 16 amino acids. Germline CDR1 SGHNT, CDR2 YENEEA. Trimming at V came to 4 bases and at J to 7 bases, leaving 12 bases not matched to a gene.

This chain joins TRBV18 and TRBJ2-7, with TRBD1 identical over 10 bases. The V gene's germline CDR1 is KGHSH and CDR2 LQKENI. The CDR3 is 14 residues long. V was pared by 4 bases and J by 4 bases, with 4 bases of the junction left unmatched. The CDR3 protein is CASSRQGAGYEQYF. CDR3 nucleotides: TGTGCCAGCTCACGACAGGGGGCGGGGTACGAGCAGTACTTC.

V and J are TRBV6-6 and TRBJ2-7; possible D gene TRBD1, 6 bases. The V gene's germline CDR1 is MNHNY and CDR2 SVGAGI (reference sequence). V was trimmed by 8 bases and J by 0 bases, leaving 14 bases between them. The CDR3 is made up of 14 amino acids. The CDR3 spells CASGSGHSSYEQYF. Here the CDR3 DNA reads TGTGCCAGCGGCTCGGGACATAGCTCCTACGAGCAGTACTTC.

The chain combines TRBV11-3 with TRBJ2-3, with 9 positions matching TRBD2. This CDR3 is built from 16 residues. Unmatched junction bases numbered 5, after V lost 2 bases and J lost 2 bases. Germline CDR1 and CDR2: SGHNT and YENEEA. CDR3 bases: TGTGCCAGCAGCTTAAGTCGCGGGGGGGCCACAGATACGCAGTATTTT. Translated, it gives CASSLSRGGATDTQYF.